The rows below give T cell receptor beta chains drawn from one sample of a study of blood T cell repertoires in COVID-19. Method: immunoSEQ multiplex PCR; TCRdb's copy keeps in-frame clones and lacks some. The sample carries more than 350,000 clones, approximately 89% recorded once. The sequenced material came from peripheral blood. The receptor set was obtained from a woman aged 25-40 years with COVID-19, enrolled during active disease. Both conserved end residues are part of each CDR3. A D gene is named only where the DNA matches it firmly. Clone size is stated in some rows and not others, as once, few, many or a class when expanded.

D: -; J: TRBJ1-2; size: -; V: TRBV5-4; CDR3: CASSHNRAHGYTF; DNA: TGTGCCAGCAGCCACAACAGGGCCCATGGCTACACCTTC
D: -; J: TRBJ1-1; size: -; V: TRBV7-3; CDR3: CASSLSGAGENTEAFF; DNA: TGTGCCAGCAGCTTAAGTGGGGCAGGGGAGAACACTGAAGCTTTCTTT
D: TRBD1; J: TRBJ2-7; size: -; V: TRBV30; CDR3: CAWRPGTGVSYEQYF; DNA: TGTGCCTGGAGGCCGGGGACAGGGGTTTCCTACGAGCAGTACTTC
D: -; J: TRBJ1-5; size: -; V: TRBV24-1; CDR3: CATSDTGPKPQHF; DNA: TGTGCCACCAGTGATACAGGCCCGAAGCCCCAGCATTTT
D: -; J: TRBJ2-5; size: -; V: TRBV29-1; CDR3: CSVEDQETQYF; DNA: TGCAGCGTTGAAGATCAGGAGACCCAGTACTTC
D: TRBD1; J: TRBJ2-5; size: -; V: TRBV18; CDR3: CASSKQTGQGKETQYF; DNA: TGTGCCAGCTCAAAGCAAACGGGACAGGGGAAGGAGACCCAGTACTTC
D: TRBD2; J: TRBJ2-7; size: -; V: TRBV19; CDR3: CASSAWTSGSHGEQYF; DNA: TGTGCCAGTAGTGCCTGGACTAGCGGGAGTCATGGCGAGCAGTACTTC
D: -; J: TRBJ1-2; size: -; V: TRBV9; CDR3: CASSVATGGYGYTF; DNA: TGTGCCAGCAGCGTAGCTACGGGGGGCTATGGCTACACCTTC
D: TRBD2; J: TRBJ2-3; size: once; V: TRBV28; CDR3: CASSSSSGGSTDTQYF; DNA: TGTGCCAGCAGTTCCTCTAGCGGGGGGAGCACAGATACGCAGTATTTT
D: TRBD1; J: TRBJ1-1; size: -; V: TRBV30; CDR3: CAWSGTGGTEAFF; DNA: TGTGCCTGGAGTGGGACAGGGGGCACTGAAGCTTTCTTT
D: -; J: TRBJ1-3; size: -; V: TRBV30; CDR3: CAWSVGVTGNTIYF; DNA: TGTGCCTGGAGTGTAGGGGTGACTGGAAACACCATATATTTT
D: TRBD1; J: TRBJ1-2; size: -; V: TRBV10-3; CDR3: CAISVVTGDGYTF; DNA: TGTGCCATCAGTGTGGTGACAGGGGACGGCTACACCTTC
D: -; J: TRBJ1-1; size: once; V: TRBV28; CDR3: CASSPLTGGSTEAFF; DNA: TGTGCCAGCAGCCCCTTGACAGGCGGTAGCACTGAAGCTTTCTTT
D: -; J: TRBJ2-2; size: -; V: TRBV24-1; CDR3: CATSVGGYTGELFF; DNA: TGTGCCACCAGTGTCGGAGGGTACACCGGGGAGCTGTTTTTT
D: TRBD1; J: TRBJ2-5; size: -; V: TRBV6-6; CDR3: CASSAGGGQETQYF; DNA: TGTGCCAGCAGTGCAGGGGGCGGGCAAGAGACCCAGTACTTC
D: TRBD1; J: TRBJ2-3; size: -; V: TRBV29-1; CDR3: CSVLTGGTQYF; DNA: TGCAGCGTCCTGACAGGGGGTACGCAGTATTTT
D: TRBD2; J: TRBJ2-1; size: -; V: TRBV28; CDR3: CASISGLAYNEQFF; DNA: TGTGCCAGCATTTCGGGACTAGCTTACAATGAGCAGTTCTTC
D: TRBD1; J: TRBJ2-7; size: -; V: TRBV24-1; CDR3: CATSGTGTYEQYF; DNA: TGTGCCACCTCCGGGACAGGGACCTACGAGCAGTACTTC
D: -; J: TRBJ1-5; size: few; V: TRBV27; CDR3: CASSSGLKSNQPQHF; DNA: TGTGCCAGCAGTTCTGGACTGAAGTCGAATCAGCCCCAGCATTTT
D: -; J: TRBJ1-5; size: -; V: TRBV30; CDR3: CAWSAYRDGEPQHF; DNA: TGTGCCTGGAGTGCCTACAGGGATGGGGAGCCCCAGCATTTT
D: TRBD1; J: TRBJ2-7; size: -; V: TRBV27; CDR3: CASRPDGQGSSYEQYF; DNA: TGTGCCAGCAGACCCGACGGACAGGGGTCTTCCTACGAGCAGTACTTC
D: TRBD1; J: TRBJ1-4; size: -; V: TRBV3-1/TRBV3-2; CDR3: CASSLDRGRLFF; DNA: TGTGCCAGCAGCCTCGACAGGGGCCGGCTGTTTTTT
D: -; J: TRBJ1-2; size: -; V: TRBV6-2/TRBV6-3; CDR3: CASSSTRGYGYTF; DNA: TGTGCCAGCAGTTCTACCAGGGGATATGGCTACACCTTC
D: TRBD1; J: TRBJ2-7; size: -; V: TRBV6-5; CDR3: CASSSSPGQGKDEQYF; DNA: TGTGCCAGCAGTTCAAGCCCGGGACAGGGGAAAGACGAGCAGTACTTC
D: -; J: TRBJ2-2; size: -; V: TRBV27; CDR3: CASKPGNTGELFF; DNA: TGTGCCAGCAAGCCGGGGAACACCGGGGAGCTGTTTTTT
D: -; J: TRBJ2-2; size: -; V: TRBV5-1; CDR3: CASSSKGDPRTGELFF; DNA: TGCGCCAGCAGCTCGAAGGGGGATCCGAGGACCGGGGAGCTGTTTTTT
D: TRBD1; J: TRBJ2-3; size: -; V: TRBV28; CDR3: CASRRQGSGTDTQYF; DNA: TGTGCCAGCAGAAGACAGGGATCGGGGACAGATACGCAGTATTTT
D: -; J: TRBJ2-7; size: -; V: TRBV5-6; CDR3: CASSSDNFYEQYF; DNA: TGTGCCAGCAGCTCGGACAACTTCTACGAGCAGTACTTC
D: TRBD1; J: TRBJ2-3; size: -; V: TRBV2; CDR3: CASRRQGATDTQYF; DNA: TGTGCCAGCAGACGACAGGGAGCCACAGATACGCAGTATTTT
D: TRBD2; J: TRBJ2-3; size: -; V: TRBV5-1; CDR3: CASSFGLAGSTDTQYF; DNA: TGCGCCAGCAGCTTTGGACTAGCGGGAAGCACAGATACGCAGTATTTT
D: TRBD2; J: TRBJ2-1; size: -; V: TRBV30; CDR3: CAWSGGGEQFF; DNA: TGTGCCTGGAGCGGGGGGGGTGAGCAGTTCTTC
D: -; J: TRBJ2-3; size: -; V: TRBV2; CDR3: CASRTRGLVGTDTQYF; DNA: TGTGCCAGCAGGACCCGAGGACTGGTTGGCACAGATACGCAGTATTTT
D: -; J: TRBJ2-7; size: -; V: TRBV9; CDR3: CASSVALASAYEQYF; DNA: TGTGCCAGCAGCGTAGCGCTAGCGAGCGCCTACGAGCAGTACTTC
D: TRBD1; J: TRBJ1-1; size: -; V: TRBV6-5; CDR3: CASGRGREAEAFF; DNA: TGTGCCAGCGGCAGGGGGCGGGAAGCTGAAGCTTTCTTT
D: TRBD1; J: TRBJ1-6; size: -; V: TRBV4-1; CDR3: CASSPTRGENSPLHF; DNA: TGCGCCAGCAGCCCGACCAGGGGGGAAAATTCACCCCTCCACTTT
D: TRBD2; J: TRBJ2-1; size: -; V: TRBV3-1/TRBV3-2; CDR3: CASSPYLAGEEDEQFF; DNA: TGTGCCAGCAGCCCTTATTTAGCGGGAGAAGAGGATGAGCAGTTCTTC
D: TRBD2; J: TRBJ2-5; size: -; V: TRBV19; CDR3: CARQTSAKETQYF; DNA: TGTGCCAGGCAGACTAGCGCGAAAGAGACCCAGTACTTC
D: TRBD2; J: TRBJ2-7; size: -; V: TRBV7-2; CDR3: CASSAQLAASYEQYF; DNA: TGTGCCAGCAGCGCTCAGCTAGCGGCATCCTACGAGCAGTACTTC
D: -; J: TRBJ1-1; size: -; V: TRBV28; CDR3: CVSSFGDPGTEAFF; DNA: TGTGTCAGCAGTTTCGGCGACCCGGGAACTGAAGCTTTCTTT
D: -; J: TRBJ1-5; size: -; V: TRBV27; CDR3: CASRATGTPQPQHF; DNA: TGTGCCAGCAGGGCCACCGGGACACCTCAGCCCCAGCATTTT
D: TRBD1; J: TRBJ2-7; size: -; V: TRBV27; CDR3: CASSLGTADNYYEQYF; DNA: TGTGCCAGCAGTTTAGGGACAGCTGATAATTATTACGAGCAGTACTTC
D: -; J: TRBJ2-7; size: -; V: TRBV9; CDR3: CASSSPGESYEQYF; DNA: TGTGCCAGCAGCTCCCCCGGGGAGAGCTACGAGCAGTACTTC
D: -; J: TRBJ1-5; size: -; V: TRBV2; CDR3: CASEPTGVQPQHF; DNA: TGTGCCAGCGAGCCGACAGGAGTTCAGCCCCAGCATTTT
D: -; J: TRBJ2-3; size: -; V: TRBV30; CDR3: CAWEHPQRRGTDTQYF; DNA: TGTGCCTGGGAACACCCACAGCGGAGAGGCACAGATACGCAGTATTTT
D: TRBD1; J: TRBJ1-2; size: -; V: TRBV19; CDR3: CASSTPGTGESSGYTF; DNA: TGTGCCAGTAGTACACCCGGGACAGGGGAATCTAGTGGCTACACCTTC
D: TRBD1; J: TRBJ1-5; size: -; V: TRBV7-3; CDR3: CASRPWTGGGGQPQHF; DNA: TGTGCCAGCAGACCGTGGACTGGAGGGGGCGGTCAGCCCCAGCATTTT
D: -; J: TRBJ2-3; size: -; V: TRBV11-3; CDR3: CASSSRDSGTDTQYF; DNA: TGTGCCAGCAGCTCCCGGGACTCCGGCACAGATACGCAGTATTTT
D: TRBD2; J: TRBJ2-1; size: few; V: TRBV7-9; CDR3: CASSFSSGGYNEQFF; DNA: TGTGCCAGCAGCTTTAGTAGCGGGGGTTACAATGAGCAGTTCTTC
D: TRBD1; J: TRBJ2-3; size: -; V: TRBV28; CDR3: CASARGNADTQYF; DNA: TGTGCCAGCGCCAGGGGGAACGCAGATACGCAGTATTTT
D: -; J: TRBJ1-5; size: -; V: TRBV6-2/TRBV6-3; CDR3: CASSPWRAAGDQPQHF; DNA: TGTGCCAGCAGCCCTTGGAGGGCCGCGGGTGATCAGCCCCAGCATTTT
D: TRBD1; J: TRBJ1-2; size: -; V: TRBV5-1; CDR3: CASSMDRADYGYTF; DNA: TGCGCCAGCAGCATGGACAGGGCCGACTATGGCTACACCTTC
D: TRBD2; J: TRBJ2-1; size: -; V: TRBV6-5; CDR3: CASRLAGPYNEQFF; DNA: TGTGCCAGCCGGTTAGCGGGACCTTACAATGAGCAGTTCTTC
D: -; J: TRBJ2-3; size: -; V: TRBV5-1; CDR3: CASSFRLGYTQYF; DNA: TGCGCCAGCAGCTTCCGACTTGGCTATACGCAGTATTTT
D: TRBD1; J: TRBJ2-7; size: once; V: TRBV9; CDR3: CASSYRDRASEQYF; DNA: TGTGCCAGCAGCTACCGGGACAGGGCGAGCGAGCAGTACTTC
D: TRBD1; J: TRBJ2-3; size: -; V: TRBV5-6; CDR3: CASSWPGQNTDTQYF; DNA: TGTGCCAGCAGCTGGCCGGGACAGAACACAGATACGCAGTATTTT